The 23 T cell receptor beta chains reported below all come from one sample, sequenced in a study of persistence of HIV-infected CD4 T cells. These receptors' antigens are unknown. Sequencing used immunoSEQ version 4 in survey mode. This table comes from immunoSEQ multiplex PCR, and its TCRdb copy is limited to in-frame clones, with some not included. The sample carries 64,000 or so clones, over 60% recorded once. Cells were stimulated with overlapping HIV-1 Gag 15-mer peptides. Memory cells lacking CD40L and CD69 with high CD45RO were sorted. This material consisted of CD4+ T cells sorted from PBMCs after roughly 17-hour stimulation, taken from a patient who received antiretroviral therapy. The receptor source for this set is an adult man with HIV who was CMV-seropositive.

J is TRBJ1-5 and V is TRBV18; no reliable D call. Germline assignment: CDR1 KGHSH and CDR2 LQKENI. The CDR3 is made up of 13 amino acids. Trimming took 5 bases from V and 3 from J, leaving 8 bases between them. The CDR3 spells CASSGQDNQPQHF. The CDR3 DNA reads TGTGCCAGCTCAGGGCAGGACAATCAGCCCCAGCATTTT.

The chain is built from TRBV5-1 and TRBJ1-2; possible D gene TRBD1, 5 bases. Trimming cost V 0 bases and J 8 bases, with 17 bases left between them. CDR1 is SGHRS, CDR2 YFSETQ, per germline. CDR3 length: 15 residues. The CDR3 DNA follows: TGCGCCAGCAGCTTGGTCGAAACGGGACTTTTCGGCTACACCTTC. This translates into CASSLVETGLFGYTF.

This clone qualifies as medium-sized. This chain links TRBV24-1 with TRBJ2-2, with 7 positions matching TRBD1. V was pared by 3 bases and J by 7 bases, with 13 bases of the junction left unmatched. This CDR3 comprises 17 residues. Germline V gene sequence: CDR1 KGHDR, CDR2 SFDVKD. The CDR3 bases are TGTGCCACCAGTGATACCCGGGACAGCCGCTTAAGCGGGGAGCTGTTTTTT. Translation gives CATSDTRDSRLSGELFF.

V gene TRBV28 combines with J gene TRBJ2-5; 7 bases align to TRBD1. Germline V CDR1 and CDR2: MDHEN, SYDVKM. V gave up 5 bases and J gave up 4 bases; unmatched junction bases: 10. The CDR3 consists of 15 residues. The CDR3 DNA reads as TGTGCCAGCAGTCCCCCTACAGGGGTGGGAGAGACCCAGTACTTC. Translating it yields CASSPPTGVGETQYF.

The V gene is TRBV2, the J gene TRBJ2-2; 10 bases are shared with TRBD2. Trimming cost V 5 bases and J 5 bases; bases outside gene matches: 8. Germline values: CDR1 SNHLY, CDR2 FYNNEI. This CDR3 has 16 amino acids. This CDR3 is CASSPGTSGTTGELFF. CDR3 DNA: TGTGCCAGCAGTCCGGGAACTAGCGGGACTACCGGGGAGCTGTTTTTT.

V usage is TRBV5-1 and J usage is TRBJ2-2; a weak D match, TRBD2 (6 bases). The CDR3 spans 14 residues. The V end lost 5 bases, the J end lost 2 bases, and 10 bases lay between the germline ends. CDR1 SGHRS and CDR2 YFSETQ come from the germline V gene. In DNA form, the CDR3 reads TGCGCCAGCAGTCGGGACTCCAACACCGGGGAGCTGTTTTTT. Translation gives CASSRDSNTGELFF. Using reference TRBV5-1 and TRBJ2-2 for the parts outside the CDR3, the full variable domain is KAGVTQTPRYLIKTRGQQVTLSCSPISGHRSVSWYQQTPGQGLQFLFEYFSETQRNKGNFPGRFSGRQFSNSRSEMNVSTLELGDSALYLCASSRDSNTGELFFGEGSRLTVL.

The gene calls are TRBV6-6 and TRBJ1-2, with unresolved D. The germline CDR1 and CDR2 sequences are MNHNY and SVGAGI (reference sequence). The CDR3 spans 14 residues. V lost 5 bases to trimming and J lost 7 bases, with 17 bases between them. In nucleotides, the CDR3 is TGTGCCAGCAGTGACCCGACGGACCGTTCTGGCTACACCTTC. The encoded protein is CASSDPTDRSGYTF.

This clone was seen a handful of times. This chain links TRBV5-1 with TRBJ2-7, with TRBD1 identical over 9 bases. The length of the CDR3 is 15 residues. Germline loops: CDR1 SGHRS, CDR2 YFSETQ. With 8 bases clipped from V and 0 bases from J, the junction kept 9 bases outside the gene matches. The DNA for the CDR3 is TGCGCCAGTTACCCTGGACAGGGGAGCTCCTACGAGCAGTACTTC. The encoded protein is CASYPGQGSSYEQYF.

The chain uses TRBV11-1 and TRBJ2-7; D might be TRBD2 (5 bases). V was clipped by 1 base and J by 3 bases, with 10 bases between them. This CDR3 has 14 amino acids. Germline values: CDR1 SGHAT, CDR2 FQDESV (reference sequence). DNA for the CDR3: TGTGCCAGCAGCTTAGGTGCGGACTTCTACGAGCAGTACTTC. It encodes CASSLGADFYEQYF.

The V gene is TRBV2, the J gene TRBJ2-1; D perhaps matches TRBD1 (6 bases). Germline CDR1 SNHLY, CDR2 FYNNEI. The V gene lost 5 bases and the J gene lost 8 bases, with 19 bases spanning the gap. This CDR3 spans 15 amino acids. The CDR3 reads CASSFGTSLRDEQFF. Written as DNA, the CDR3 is TGTGCCAGCAGTTTTGGGACATCCCTCAGGGATGAGCAGTTCTTC.

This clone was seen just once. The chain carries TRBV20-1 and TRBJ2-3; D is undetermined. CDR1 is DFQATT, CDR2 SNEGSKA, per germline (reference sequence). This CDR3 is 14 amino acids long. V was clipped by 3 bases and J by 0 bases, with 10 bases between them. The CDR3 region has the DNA TGCAGTGCTAGTAGGTCAGCTAGCACAGATACGCAGTATTTT. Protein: CSASRSASTDTQYF.

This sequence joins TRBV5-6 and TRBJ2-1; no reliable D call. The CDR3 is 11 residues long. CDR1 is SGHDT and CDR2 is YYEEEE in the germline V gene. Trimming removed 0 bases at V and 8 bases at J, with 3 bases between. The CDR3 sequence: CASSLEDEQFF. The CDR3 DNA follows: TGTGCCAGCAGCTTGGAGGATGAGCAGTTCTTC.

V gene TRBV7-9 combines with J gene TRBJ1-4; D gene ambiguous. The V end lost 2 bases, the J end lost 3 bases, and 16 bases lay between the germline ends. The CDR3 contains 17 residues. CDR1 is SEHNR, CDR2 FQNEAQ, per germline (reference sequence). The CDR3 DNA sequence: TGTGCCAGCAGCTTAATGTCCGGGGTGGGTCCTAATGAAAAACTGTTTTTT. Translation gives CASSLMSGVGPNEKLFF.

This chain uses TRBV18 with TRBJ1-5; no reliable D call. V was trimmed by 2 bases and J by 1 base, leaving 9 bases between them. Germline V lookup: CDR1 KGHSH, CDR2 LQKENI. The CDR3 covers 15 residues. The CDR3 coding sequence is TGTGCCAGCTCACCAAACGGTCGGAGCAATCAGCCCCAGCATTTT. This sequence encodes CASSPNGRSNQPQHF. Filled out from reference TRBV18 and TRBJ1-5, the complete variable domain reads NAGVMQNPRHLVRRRGQEARLRCSPMKGHSHVYWYRQLPEEGLKFMVYLQKENIIDESGMPKERFSAEFPKEGPSILRIQQVVRGDSAAYFCASSPNGRSNQPQHFGDGTRLSIL.

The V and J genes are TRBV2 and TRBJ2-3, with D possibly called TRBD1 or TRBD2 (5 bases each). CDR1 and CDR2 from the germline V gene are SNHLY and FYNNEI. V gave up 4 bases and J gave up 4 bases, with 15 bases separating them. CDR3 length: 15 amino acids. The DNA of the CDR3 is TGTGCCAGCAGTGCCACGGGGCTCCAGCCAGATACGCAGTATTTT. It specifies CASSATGLQPDTQYF.

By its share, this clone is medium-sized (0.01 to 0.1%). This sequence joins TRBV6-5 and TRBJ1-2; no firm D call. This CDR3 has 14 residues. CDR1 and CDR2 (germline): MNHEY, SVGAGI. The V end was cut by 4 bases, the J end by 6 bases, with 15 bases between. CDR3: CASSSSVVGNGYTF. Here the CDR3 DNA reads TGTGCCAGCAGTTCGTCGGTTGTAGGGAATGGCTACACCTTC.

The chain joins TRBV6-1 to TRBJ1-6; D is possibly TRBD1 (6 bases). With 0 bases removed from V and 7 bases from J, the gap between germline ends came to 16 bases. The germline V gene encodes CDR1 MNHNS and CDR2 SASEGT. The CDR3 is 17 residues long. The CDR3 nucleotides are TGTGCCAGCAGTGAAGCGCTTCCGGGGGCAGTAAATTCACCCCTCCACTTT. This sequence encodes CASSEALPGAVNSPLHF.

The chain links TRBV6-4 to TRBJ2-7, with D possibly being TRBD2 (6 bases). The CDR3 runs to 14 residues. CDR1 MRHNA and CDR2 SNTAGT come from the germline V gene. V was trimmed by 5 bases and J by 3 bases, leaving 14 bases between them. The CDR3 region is CASSLGGLGYEQYF. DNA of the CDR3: TGTGCCAGCAGTCTCGGGGGTCTAGGCTACGAGCAGTACTTC.

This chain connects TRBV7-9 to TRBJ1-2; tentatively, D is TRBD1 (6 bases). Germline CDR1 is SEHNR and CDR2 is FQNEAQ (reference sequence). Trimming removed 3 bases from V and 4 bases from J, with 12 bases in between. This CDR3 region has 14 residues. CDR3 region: CASSFTRGSYGYTF. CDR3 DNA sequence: TGTGCCAGCAGCTTCACGAGGGGGAGCTATGGCTACACCTTC.

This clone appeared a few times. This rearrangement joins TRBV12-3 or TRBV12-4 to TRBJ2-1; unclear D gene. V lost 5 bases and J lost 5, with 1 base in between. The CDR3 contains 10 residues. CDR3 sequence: CASSDNEQFF. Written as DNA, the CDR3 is TGTGCCAGCAGTGACAATGAGCAGTTCTTC.

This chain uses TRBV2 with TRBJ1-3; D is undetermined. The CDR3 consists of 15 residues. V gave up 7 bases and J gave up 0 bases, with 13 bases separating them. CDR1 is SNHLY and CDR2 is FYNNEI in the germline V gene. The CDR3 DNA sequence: TGTGCCAGCACTCCGGACGCTAGCTCTGGAAACACCATATATTTT. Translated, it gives CASTPDASSGNTIYF.

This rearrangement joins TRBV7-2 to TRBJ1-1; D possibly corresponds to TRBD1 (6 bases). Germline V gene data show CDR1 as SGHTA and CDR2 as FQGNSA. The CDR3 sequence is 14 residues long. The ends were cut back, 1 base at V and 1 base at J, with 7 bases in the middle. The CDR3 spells CASSLGTANTEAFF. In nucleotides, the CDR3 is TGTGCCAGCAGCTTAGGGACAGCGAACACTGAAGCTTTCTTT.

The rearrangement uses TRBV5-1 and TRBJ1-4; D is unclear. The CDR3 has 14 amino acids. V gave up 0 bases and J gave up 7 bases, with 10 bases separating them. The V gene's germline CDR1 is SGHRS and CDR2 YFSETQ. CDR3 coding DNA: TGCGCCAGCAGCTTGGAACCTTTGGGTGAAAAACTGTTTTTT. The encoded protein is CASSLEPLGEKLFF.